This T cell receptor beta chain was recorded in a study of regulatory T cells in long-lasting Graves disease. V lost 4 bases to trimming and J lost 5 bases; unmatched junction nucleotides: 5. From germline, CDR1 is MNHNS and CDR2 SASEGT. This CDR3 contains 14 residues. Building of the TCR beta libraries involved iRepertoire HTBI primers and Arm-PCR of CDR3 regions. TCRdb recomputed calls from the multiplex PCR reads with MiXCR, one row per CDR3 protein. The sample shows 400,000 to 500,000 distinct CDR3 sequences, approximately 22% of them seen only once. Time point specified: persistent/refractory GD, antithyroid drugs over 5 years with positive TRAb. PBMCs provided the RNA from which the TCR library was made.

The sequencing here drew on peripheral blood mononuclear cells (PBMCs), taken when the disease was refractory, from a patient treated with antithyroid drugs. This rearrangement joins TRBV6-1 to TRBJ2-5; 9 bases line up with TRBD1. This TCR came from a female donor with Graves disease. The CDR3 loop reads CASSVQGAKETQYF. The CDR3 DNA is TGTGCCAGCAGTGTACAGGGGGCTAAGGAGACCCAGTACTTC.